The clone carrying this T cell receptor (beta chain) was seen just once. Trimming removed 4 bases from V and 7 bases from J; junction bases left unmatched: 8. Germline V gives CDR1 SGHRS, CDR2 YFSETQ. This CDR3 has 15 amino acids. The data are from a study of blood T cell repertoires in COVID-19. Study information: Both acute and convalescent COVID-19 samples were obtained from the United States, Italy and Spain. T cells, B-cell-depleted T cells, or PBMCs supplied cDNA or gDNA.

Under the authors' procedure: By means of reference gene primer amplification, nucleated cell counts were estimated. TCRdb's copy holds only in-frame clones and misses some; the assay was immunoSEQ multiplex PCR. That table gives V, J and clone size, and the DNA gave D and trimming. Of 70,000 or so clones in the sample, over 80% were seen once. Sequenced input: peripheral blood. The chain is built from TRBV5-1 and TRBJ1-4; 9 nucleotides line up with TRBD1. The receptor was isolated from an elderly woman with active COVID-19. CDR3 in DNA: TGCGCCAGCAGCGGACAGGGGTCGCGGGGTGAAAAACTGTTTTTT. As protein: CASSGQGSRGEKLFF.